This T cell receptor (beta chain) emerged from a study of blood T cell repertoires in COVID-19. Study summary: The United States, Italy and Spain provided the acute and convalescent COVID-19 samples.

As processed by the authors: Amplified reference gene primers provided the basis for estimating nucleated cell counts. Clones were sequenced by immunoSEQ multiplex PCR, and TCRdb holds only the in-frame ones, with some missing. The V and J calls and clone size come from that table; D and trimming were worked out from the DNA. The table lists more than 90,000 clones, 82% of them singletons. In germline, CDR1 is SQVTM, CDR2 ANQGSEA. This CDR3 region has 12 residues. The V and J ends lost 3 bases and 5 bases respectively, with 10 bases between them. Specimen: peripheral blood. The sequence was collected from a man in his 70s with acute or convalescent COVID-19. The chain carries TRBV29-1 and TRBJ1-1; weak D call: TRBD1 (5 bases). The CDR3 loop is CSVDRDRTEAFF. In nucleotides, the CDR3 is TGCAGCGTTGACAGGGATCGAACTGAAGCTTTCTTT.